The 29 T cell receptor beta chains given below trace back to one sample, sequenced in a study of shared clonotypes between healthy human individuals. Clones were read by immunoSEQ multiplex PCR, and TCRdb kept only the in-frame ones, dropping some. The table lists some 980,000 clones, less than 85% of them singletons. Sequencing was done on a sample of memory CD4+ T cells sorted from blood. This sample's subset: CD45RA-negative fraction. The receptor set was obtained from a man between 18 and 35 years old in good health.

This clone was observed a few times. The CDR3 region is CASSNTGEGYTF. The CDR3 DNA reads TGCGCCAGCAGCAACACAGGGGAAGGCTACACCTTC. The chain joins TRBV5-1 to TRBJ1-2, with 7 bases matching TRBD1. This CDR3 has 12 residues. The junction had 5 bases not matched to a gene; V was cut back by 4 bases and J by 8 bases. Germline V gene sequence: CDR1 SGHRS, CDR2 YFSETQ.

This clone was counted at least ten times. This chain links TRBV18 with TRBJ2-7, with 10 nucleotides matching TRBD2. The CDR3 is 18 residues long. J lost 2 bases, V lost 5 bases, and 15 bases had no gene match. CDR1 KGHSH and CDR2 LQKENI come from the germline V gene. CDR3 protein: CASSVLASSGSETYEQYF. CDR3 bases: TGTGCCAGCTCAGTCCTCGCGTCTAGCGGGAGTGAAACCTACGAGCAGTACTTC.

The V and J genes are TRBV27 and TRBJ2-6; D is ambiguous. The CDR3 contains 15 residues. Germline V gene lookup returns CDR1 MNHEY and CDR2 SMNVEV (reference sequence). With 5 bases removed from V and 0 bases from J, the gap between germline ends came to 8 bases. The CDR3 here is CASSPRSSGANVLTF. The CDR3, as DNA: TGTGCCAGCAGTCCTCGGAGCTCTGGGGCCAACGTCCTGACTTTC.

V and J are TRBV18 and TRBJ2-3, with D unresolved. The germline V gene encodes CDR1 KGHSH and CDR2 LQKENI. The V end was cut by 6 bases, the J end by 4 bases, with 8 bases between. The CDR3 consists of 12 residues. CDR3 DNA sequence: TGTGCCAGCTCGTCCGAGGCAGATACGCAGTATTTT. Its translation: CASSSEADTQYF.

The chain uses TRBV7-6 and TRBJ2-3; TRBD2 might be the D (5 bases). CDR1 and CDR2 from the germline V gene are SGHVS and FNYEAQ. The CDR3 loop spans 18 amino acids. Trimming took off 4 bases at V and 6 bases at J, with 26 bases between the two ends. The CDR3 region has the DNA TGTGCCAGCAGCTACGAGGGCCGCCTTAGGGCCTTCGAGGATACGCAGTATTTT. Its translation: CASSYEGRLRAFEDTQYF.

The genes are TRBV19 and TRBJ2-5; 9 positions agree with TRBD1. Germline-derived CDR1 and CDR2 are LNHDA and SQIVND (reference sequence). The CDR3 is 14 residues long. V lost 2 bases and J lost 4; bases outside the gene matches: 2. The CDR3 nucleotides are TGTGCCAGTAGTATAAGACAGGGGGGAGAGACCCAGTACTTC. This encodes CASSIRQGGETQYF.

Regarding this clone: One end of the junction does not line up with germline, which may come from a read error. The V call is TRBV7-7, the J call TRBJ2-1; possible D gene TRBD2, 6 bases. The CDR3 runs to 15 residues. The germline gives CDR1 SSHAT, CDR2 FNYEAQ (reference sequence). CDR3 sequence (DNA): TGTGCTAGCAGCTTAGGAGGGAGTGGGAGTTATGAGCAGTTCTTC. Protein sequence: CASSLGGSGSYEQFF.

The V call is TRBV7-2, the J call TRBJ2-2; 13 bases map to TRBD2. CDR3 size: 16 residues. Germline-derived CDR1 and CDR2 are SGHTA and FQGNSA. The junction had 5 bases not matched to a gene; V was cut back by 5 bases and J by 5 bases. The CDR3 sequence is CASSQRTSGSTGELFF. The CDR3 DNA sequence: TGTGCCAGCAGCCAGAGGACTAGCGGGAGTACCGGGGAGCTGTTTTTT.

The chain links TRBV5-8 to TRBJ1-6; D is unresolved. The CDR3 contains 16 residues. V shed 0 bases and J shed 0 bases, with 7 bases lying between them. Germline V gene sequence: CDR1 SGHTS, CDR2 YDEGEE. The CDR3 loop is CASSLEGVSYNSPLHF. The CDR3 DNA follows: TGTGCCAGCAGCTTGGAGGGAGTCTCCTATAATTCACCCCTCCACTTT.

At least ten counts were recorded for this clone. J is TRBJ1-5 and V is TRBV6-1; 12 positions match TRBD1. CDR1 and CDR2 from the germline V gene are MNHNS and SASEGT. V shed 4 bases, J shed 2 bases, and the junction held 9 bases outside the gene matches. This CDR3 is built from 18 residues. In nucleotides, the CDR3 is TGTGCCAGCAGTGGGCGGGACAGGGGGCGAATTGGCAATCAGCCCCAGCATTTT. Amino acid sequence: CASSGRDRGRIGNQPQHF.

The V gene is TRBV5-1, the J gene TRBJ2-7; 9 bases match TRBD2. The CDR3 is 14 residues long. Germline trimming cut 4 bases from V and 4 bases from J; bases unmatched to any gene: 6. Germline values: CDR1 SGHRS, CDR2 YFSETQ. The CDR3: CASSPGAGGYEQYF. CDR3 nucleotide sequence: TGCGCCAGCAGCCCAGGAGCGGGGGGTTACGAGCAGTACTTC.

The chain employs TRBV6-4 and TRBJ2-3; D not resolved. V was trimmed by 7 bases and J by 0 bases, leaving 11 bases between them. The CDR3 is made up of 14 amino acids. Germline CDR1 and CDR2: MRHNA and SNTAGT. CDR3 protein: CASKATESTDTQYF. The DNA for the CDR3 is TGTGCCAGCAAGGCGACGGAAAGCACAGATACGCAGTATTTT.

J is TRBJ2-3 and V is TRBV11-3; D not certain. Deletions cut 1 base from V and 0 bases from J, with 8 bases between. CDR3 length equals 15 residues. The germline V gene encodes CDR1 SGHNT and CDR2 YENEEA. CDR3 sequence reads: CASSLVASSTDTQYF. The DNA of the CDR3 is TGTGCCAGCAGCTTAGTCGCGTCTAGCACAGATACGCAGTATTTT. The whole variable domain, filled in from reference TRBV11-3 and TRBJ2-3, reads EAGVVQSPRYKIIEKKQPVAFWCNPISGHNTLYWYLQNLGQGPELLIRYENEEAVDDSQLPKDRFSAERLKGVDSTLKIQPAELGDSAVYLCASSLVASSTDTQYFGPGTRLTVL.

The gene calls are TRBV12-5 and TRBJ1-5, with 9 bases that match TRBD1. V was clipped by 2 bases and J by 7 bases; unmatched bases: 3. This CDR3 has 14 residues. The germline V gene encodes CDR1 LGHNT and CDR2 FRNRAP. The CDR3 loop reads CASGLNRGQQPQHF. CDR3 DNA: TGTGCTAGTGGTTTGAACAGGGGGCAACAGCCCCAGCATTTT.

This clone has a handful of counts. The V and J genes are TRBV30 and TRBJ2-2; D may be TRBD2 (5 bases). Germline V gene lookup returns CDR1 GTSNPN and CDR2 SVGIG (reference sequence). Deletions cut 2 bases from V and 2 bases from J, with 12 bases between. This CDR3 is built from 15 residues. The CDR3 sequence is CAWSIRGLNTGELFF. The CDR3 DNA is TGTGCCTGGAGTATTCGGGGTCTCAACACCGGGGAGCTGTTTTTT.

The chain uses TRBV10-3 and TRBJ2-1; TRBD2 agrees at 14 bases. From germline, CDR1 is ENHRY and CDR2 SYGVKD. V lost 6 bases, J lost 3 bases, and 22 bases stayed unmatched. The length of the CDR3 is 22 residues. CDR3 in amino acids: CAIRRGTSGSPSLQLNYNEQFF. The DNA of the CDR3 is TGTGCCATCAGACGAGGGACTAGCGGGAGCCCATCTTTACAACTAAACTACAATGAGCAGTTCTTC.

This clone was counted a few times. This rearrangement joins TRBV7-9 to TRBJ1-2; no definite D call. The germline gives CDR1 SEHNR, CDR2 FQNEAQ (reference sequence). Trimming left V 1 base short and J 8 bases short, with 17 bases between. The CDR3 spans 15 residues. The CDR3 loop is CASSLGGSDANGYTF. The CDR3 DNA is TGTGCCAGCAGCTTAGGAGGTTCGGATGCGAACGGCTACACCTTC.

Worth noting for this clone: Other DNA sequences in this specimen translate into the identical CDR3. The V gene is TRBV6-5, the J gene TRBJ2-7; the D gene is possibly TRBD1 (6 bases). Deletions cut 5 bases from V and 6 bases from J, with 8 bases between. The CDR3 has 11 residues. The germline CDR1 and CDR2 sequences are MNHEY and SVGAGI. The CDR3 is CASSRGGEQYF. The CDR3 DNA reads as TGTGCCAGCAGTCGAGGGGGCGAGCAGTACTTC.

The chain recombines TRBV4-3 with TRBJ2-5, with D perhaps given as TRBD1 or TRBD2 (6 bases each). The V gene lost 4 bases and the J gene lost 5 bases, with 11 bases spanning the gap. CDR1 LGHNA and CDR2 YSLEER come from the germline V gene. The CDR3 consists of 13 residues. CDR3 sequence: CASSPTGRETQYF. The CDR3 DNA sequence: TGCGCCAGCAGCCCAACAGGGAGGGAGACCCAGTACTTC.

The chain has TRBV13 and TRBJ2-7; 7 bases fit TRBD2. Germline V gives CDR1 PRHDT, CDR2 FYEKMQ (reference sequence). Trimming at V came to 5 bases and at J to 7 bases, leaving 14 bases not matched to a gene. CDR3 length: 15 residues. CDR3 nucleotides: TGTGCCAGCAGCCGCCGTCTCGCGGGAGATTGGGAGCAGTACTTC. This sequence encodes CASSRRLAGDWEQYF. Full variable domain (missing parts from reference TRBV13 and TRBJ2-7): AAGVIQSPRHLIKEKRETATLKCYPIPRHDTVYWYQQGPGQDPQFLISFYEKMQSDKGSIPDRFSAQQFSDYHSELNMSSLELGDSALYFCASSRRLAGDWEQYFGPGTRLTVT.

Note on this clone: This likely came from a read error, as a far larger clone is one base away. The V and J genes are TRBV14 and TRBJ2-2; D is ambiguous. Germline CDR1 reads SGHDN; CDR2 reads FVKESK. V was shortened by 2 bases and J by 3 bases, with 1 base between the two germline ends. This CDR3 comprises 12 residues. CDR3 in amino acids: CASSQHTGELFF. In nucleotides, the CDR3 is TGTGCCAGCAGCCAACACACCGGGGAGCTGTTTTTT.

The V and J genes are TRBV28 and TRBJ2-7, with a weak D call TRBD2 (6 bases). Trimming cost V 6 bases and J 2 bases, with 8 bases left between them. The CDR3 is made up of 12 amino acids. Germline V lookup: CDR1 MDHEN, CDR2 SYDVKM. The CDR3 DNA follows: TGTGCCAGCAGAACGGGGGCCTACGAGCAGTACTTC. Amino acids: CASRTGAYEQYF. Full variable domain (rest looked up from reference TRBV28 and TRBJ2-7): DVKVTQSSRYLVKRTGEKVFLECVQDMDHENMFWYRQDPGLGLRLIYFSYDVKMKEKGDIPEGYSVSREKKERFSLILESASTNQTSMYLCASRTGAYEQYFGPGTRLTVT.

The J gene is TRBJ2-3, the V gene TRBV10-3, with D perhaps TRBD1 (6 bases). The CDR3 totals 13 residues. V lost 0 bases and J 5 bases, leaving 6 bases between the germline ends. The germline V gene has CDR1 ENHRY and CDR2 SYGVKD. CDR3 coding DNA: TGTGCCATCAGTGAGTCGACAGGAGATACGCAGTATTTT. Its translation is CAISESTGDTQYF.

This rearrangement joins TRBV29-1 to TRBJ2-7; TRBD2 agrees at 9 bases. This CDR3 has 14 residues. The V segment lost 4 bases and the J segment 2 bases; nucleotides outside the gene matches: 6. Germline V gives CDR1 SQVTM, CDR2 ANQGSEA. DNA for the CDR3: TGCAGCGTTGTAGGCGGGAGGGAAGCCTACGAGCAGTACTTC. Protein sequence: CSVVGGREAYEQYF.

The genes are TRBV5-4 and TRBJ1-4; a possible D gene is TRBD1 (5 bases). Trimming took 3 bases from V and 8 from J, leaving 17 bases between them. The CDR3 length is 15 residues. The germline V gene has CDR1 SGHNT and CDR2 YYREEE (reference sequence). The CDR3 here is CASSSSLRGGEKLFF. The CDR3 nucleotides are TGTGCCAGCAGCTCCTCCCTACGGGGGGGGGAAAAACTGTTTTTT.

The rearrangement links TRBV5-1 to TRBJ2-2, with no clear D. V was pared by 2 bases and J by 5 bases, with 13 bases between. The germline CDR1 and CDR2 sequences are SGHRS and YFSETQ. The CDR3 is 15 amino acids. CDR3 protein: CASSLDGRWTGELFF. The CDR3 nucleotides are TGCGCCAGCAGCTTAGACGGCCGATGGACCGGGGAGCTGTTTTTT.

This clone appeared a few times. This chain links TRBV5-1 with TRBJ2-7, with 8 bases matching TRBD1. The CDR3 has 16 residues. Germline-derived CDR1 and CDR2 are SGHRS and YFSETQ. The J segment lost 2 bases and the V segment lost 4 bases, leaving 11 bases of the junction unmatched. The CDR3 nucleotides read TGCGCCAGCAGCCCAGGGGCAGGGGGCTCTGCCTACGAGCAGTACTTC. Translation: CASSPGAGGSAYEQYF.

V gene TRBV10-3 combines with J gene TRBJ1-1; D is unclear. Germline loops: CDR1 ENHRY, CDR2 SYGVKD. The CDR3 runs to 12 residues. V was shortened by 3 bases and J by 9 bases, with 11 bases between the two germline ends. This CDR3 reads CAISDGNSQAFF. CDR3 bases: TGTGCCATCAGTGATGGGAACAGCCAAGCTTTCTTT.

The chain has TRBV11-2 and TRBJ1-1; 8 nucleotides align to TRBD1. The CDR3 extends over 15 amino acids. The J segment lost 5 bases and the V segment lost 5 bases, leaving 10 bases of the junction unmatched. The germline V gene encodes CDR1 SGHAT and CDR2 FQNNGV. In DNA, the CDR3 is TGTGCCAGCAGCCCAGTTTCAGGGGGCGGGACTGAAGCTTTCTTT. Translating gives CASSPVSGGGTEAFF. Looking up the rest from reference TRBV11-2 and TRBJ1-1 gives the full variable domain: EAGVAQSPRYKIIEKRQSVAFWCNPISGHATLYWYQQILGQGPKLLIQFQNNGVVDDSQLPKDRFSAERLKGVDSTLKIQPAKLEDSAVYLCASSPVSGGGTEAFFGQGTRLTVV.